This TCR beta chain was found in a study of T cell repertoires in ileal Crohn's disease. The study's findings and limits: Compared with non-smokers, active smokers at surgery showed more clonal expansions. Within the first postoperative year, endoscopy came at median around seven months.

Of note for this clone: What it recognizes is unknown.

Assay used: immunoSEQ multiplex PCR; TCRdb lists only in-frame clones, some missing. The sample yields about 15,000 clones, around 72% seen once. This CDR3 region has 15 residues. Trimming took 4 bases from V and 8 from J, leaving 20 bases between them. Germline CDR1 MDHEN, CDR2 SYDVKM. The time point here: neoterminal ileum biopsy at postoperative endoscopy, about 6 months after surgery. The chain couples TRBV28 to TRBJ1-2, with D tentatively TRBD1 (6 bases). This sequence was found in an adult with Crohn's disease. The sequenced sample was ileal tissue. CDR3: CASSSPGALHLGYTF. CDR3 DNA sequence: TGTGCCAGCAGTTCCCCAGGGGCCCTTCATCTGGGCTACACCTTC.